This is a list of T cell receptor beta chains from one sample in a study of blood T cell repertoires in COVID-19. Some clones are missing from TCRdb's copy, which holds only in-frame ones; the method was immunoSEQ multiplex PCR. The data show about 350,000 clones, over 75% seen once. The sequenced sample was PBMCs or T cells enriched from blood (not recorded which). The origin of the receptors is a woman aged 25 to 45 who had recovered from COVID-19. Both conserved end residues are part of each CDR3. A D gene is named only where the DNA matches it firmly. Rows may omit the clone size; those that give it use once, few, many or a size class.

J	V	D	size	DNA	CDR3
TRBJ2-5	TRBV25-1	TRBD2	once	TGTGCCAGCAGTCCCGGGGGAGGGCTGGAGACCCAGTACTTC	CASSPGGGLETQYF
TRBJ1-1	TRBV3-1/TRBV3-2	.	.	TGTGCCAGCAGCCAATCACAGGGGAACACTGAAGCTTTCTTT	CASSQSQGNTEAFF
TRBJ2-1	TRBV7-9	TRBD2	.	TGTGCCAGCAGCTTAGGGACTAGCGGTCACAATGAGCAGTTCTTC	CASSLGTSGHNEQFF
TRBJ2-3	TRBV15	TRBD1	.	TGTGCCACCAGCGGGGGACAGGTAGCAGATACGCAGTATTTT	CATSGGQVADTQYF
TRBJ2-2	TRBV7-3	.	.	TGTGCCAGCAGCTTAAACGGGGGGAACACCGGGGAGCTGTTTTTT	CASSLNGGNTGELFF
TRBJ1-5	TRBV6-5	TRBD1	.	TGTGCCAGCAGCCGGGGACAGGGGATTCAGCCCCAGCATTTT	CASSRGQGIQPQHF
TRBJ1-2	TRBV5-1	TRBD1	.	TGCGCCAGCAGTAAGGAACAGGGGGCTAACTATGGCTACACCTTC	CASSKEQGANYGYTF
TRBJ1-2	TRBV5-1	TRBD1	.	TGCGCCAGCAGCCGGGGACAGGCCCTTGGCTATGGCTACACCTTC	CASSRGQALGYGYTF
TRBJ2-7	TRBV6-5	.	.	TGTGCCAGCACCGCAGGGATCTGGGACTACGAGCAGTACTTC	CASTAGIWDYEQYF
TRBJ1-3	TRBV18	TRBD1	few	TGTGCCAGCTCACCTGCTACAGGGGTCTCTGGAAACACCATATATTTT	CASSPATGVSGNTIYF
TRBJ2-7	TRBV27	.	.	TGTGCCAGCAGACTCTTACGGGGGGCAAGTCCCTACGAGCAGTACTTC	CASRLLRGASPYEQYF
TRBJ2-2	TRBV12-3/TRBV12-4	.	.	TGTGCCAGCACGGAGCGAAACACCGGGGAGCTGTTTTTT	CASTERNTGELFF
TRBJ2-3	TRBV18	.	.	TGTGCCAGCTCACCCACCGAAGGGGTGGTAGATACGCAGTATTTT	CASSPTEGVVDTQYF
TRBJ2-7	TRBV11-2	TRBD2	few	TGTGCCAGCAGCCCCGCGGGGACTAGCGGCTACGAGCAGTACTTC	CASSPAGTSGYEQYF
TRBJ2-3	TRBV21-1	.	.	TGTGCCAGCAAGACTGGACAGCCCCCTCCAGATACGCAGTATTTT	CASKTGQPPPDTQYF
TRBJ2-7	TRBV5-1	TRBD2	.	TGCGCCAGCAGCATCCCGACTAGCGGGAGCTACGAGCAGTACTTC	CASSIPTSGSYEQYF
TRBJ2-2	TRBV9	TRBD2	.	TGTGCCAGCAGCGTAGAAGGCGGGGGTGCTTACACCGGGGAGCTGTTTTTT	CASSVEGGGAYTGELFF
TRBJ1-2	TRBV19	.	.	TGTGCCAGTCGCGAGTATGAGGGCTACACCTTC	CASREYEGYTF
TRBJ2-1	TRBV28	TRBD1	.	TGTGCCAGCCTGCAAGGGACAGGAACCTACAATGAGCAGTTCTTC	CASLQGTGTYNEQFF
TRBJ1-2	TRBV5-1	TRBD1	.	TGCGCCAGCAGCCCGGACAGGGTTCATAACTATGGCTACACCTTC	CASSPDRVHNYGYTF
TRBJ2-7	TRBV29-1	.	.	TGCAGCGTCTTGGGGGGACGGTTCCACGAGCAGTACTTC	CSVLGGRFHEQYF
TRBJ1-1	TRBV10-1	.	.	TGCGCCAGCAGTCAGGGGAGCGATGAAGCTTTCTTT	CASSQGSDEAFF
TRBJ2-1	TRBV11-3	.	.	TGTGCCAGCAGCTTAGCCGGCAGGACATCCTCCTACAATGAGCAGTTCTTC	CASSLAGRTSSYNEQFF
TRBJ2-7	TRBV6-1	TRBD1	.	TGTGCCAGCAGTGAGGCAGGGACAGGGGGCAACTACGAGCAGTACTTC	CASSEAGTGGNYEQYF
TRBJ1-5	TRBV18	TRBD1	.	TGTGCCAGCACAACCGGACAGGGGGTCGGGCAGCCCCAGCATTTT	CASTTGQGVGQPQHF
TRBJ2-1	TRBV29-1	TRBD2	.	TGCAGCGCCGTCGGCGGGCTAGCGGGAGCTGACAATGAGCAGTTCTTC	CSAVGGLAGADNEQFF
TRBJ1-1	TRBV29-1	.	.	TGCAGCGTTGACGCGACGACCCGGGGGACGGATGAAGCTTTCTTT	CSVDATTRGTDEAFF
TRBJ2-5	TRBV4-2	.	.	TGTGCCAGCAGCAAGGGAGGAGTGGGAGATCAAGAGACCCAGTACTTC	CASSKGGVGDQETQYF